The clone carrying this T cell receptor (beta chain) has just a few counts. Its antigen is currently unknown. The data were taken from a study of human T cells and chemical hapten exposure. Looking at the study overall: The study sensitized with 2% DPC on a roughly 2 cm by roughly 2 cm patch of upper inner arm skin. DPC (0.01%) was patch tested on the upper back and read at 6 days.

The time point: pre-sensitization, week 0. Treatment of the sample: therapeutic diphenylcyclopropenone sensitization with weekly scalp DPC. TCRdb fed the RACE reads into MiXCR, producing one record per CDR3 protein. The sample consists of 80,000 to 100,000 distinct CDR3 sequences, around 10% of them appearing once. Study-level findings and limits: Counts of TCRs expanded at PT1 correlated positively with patch test score.

The V and J ends lost 8 bases and 4 bases respectively, with 11 bases between them. Germline V gene lookup returns CDR1 SGHTA and CDR2 FQGNSA. The CDR3 is 12 amino acids. This rearrangement joins TRBV7-2 to TRBJ2-5; possible D gene TRBD2, 6 bases. This receptor was taken from a woman aged 35 to 49 with alopecia areata. Some clones in this sample may be carry-over from other donors' samples. The sequencing here drew on whole blood, taken in connection with sensitization to the hapten diphenylcyclopropenone (DPC). The CDR3 DNA follows: TGTGCCAGCCGTCGGGGAGGAGAGACCCAGTACTTC. Translating gives CASRRGGETQYF.